Listed below are T cell receptor beta chains from one sample, sequenced in a study of T-cell reconstitution after alpha-beta-depleted transplantation in children. One entry per CDR3 protein results from TCRdb running MiXCR on the PCR reads. The repertoire holds about 130,000 distinct CDR3 sequences, with 9.5% to 10% as singletons. The material was PBMCs, mostly from graft donor cells, obtained 180 days after TCRalphabeta/CD19-depleted stem cell transplant. These receptor sequences come from a girl less than two years old who had a stem cell transplant for combined immunodeficiency, so the T cells may come from the graft donor. Each CDR3 is given with its conserved first and last residue. The order of the fields is J gene, CDR3 length, clone size, D gene, V gene, CDR3 DNA, CDR3 protein. The D gene is left open where the match is weak. The size of a clone is reported for some rows only, either as once, few or many, or as a class for expanded clones.

j_gene: TRBJ2-3; len: 14; abundance: NA; d_gene: NA; v_gene: TRBV28; CDR3nt: TGTGCCAGCAGTTTATCCCAACTAGGAGATACGCAGTATTTT; CDR3aa: CASSLSQLGDTQYF
j_gene: TRBJ2-4; len: 16; abundance: many; d_gene: NA; v_gene: TRBV20-1; CDR3nt: TGCAGTGCTAGAGACATGACCGGGCGAGCCAAAAACATTCAGTACTTC; CDR3aa: CSARDMTGRAKNIQYF
j_gene: TRBJ1-3; len: 17; abundance: many; d_gene: TRBD1; v_gene: TRBV9; CDR3nt: TGTGCCAGCAGCCCAGAGGACAGGGGGGTTTCTGGAAACACCATATATTTT; CDR3aa: CASSPEDRGVSGNTIYF
j_gene: TRBJ2-5; len: 14; abundance: few; d_gene: NA; v_gene: TRBV7-2; CDR3nt: TGTGCCAGCAGCTCGACAGTGACCCAGGAGACCCAGTACTTC; CDR3aa: CASSSTVTQETQYF
j_gene: TRBJ2-1; len: 13; abundance: NA; d_gene: TRBD2; v_gene: TRBV27; CDR3nt: TGTGCCAGCAGTTCGGGACTAGCGGGTTGGGAGTTCTTC; CDR3aa: CASSSGLAGWEFF
j_gene: TRBJ2-3; len: 14; abundance: NA; d_gene: NA; v_gene: TRBV4-1; CDR3nt: TGCGCCAGCAGCCACCCCGGGGGACCAGATACGCAGTATTTT; CDR3aa: CASSHPGGPDTQYF
j_gene: TRBJ2-7; len: 11; abundance: NA; d_gene: NA; v_gene: TRBV5-1; CDR3nt: TGCGCCAGCAGCACCGCCTACGAGCAGTACTTC; CDR3aa: CASSTAYEQYF
j_gene: TRBJ2-5; len: 13; abundance: few; d_gene: NA; v_gene: TRBV29-1; CDR3nt: TGCAGCGTTGAGACACACCCTGAGGAGACCCAGTACTTC; CDR3aa: CSVETHPEETQYF
j_gene: TRBJ2-2; len: 15; abundance: NA; d_gene: TRBD2; v_gene: TRBV5-1; CDR3nt: TGCGCCAGCAGCAGTGGACTAGCTGCAGGCGGGGAGCTGTTTTTT; CDR3aa: CASSSGLAAGGELFF
j_gene: TRBJ1-5; len: 15; abundance: NA; d_gene: NA; v_gene: TRBV20-1; CDR3nt: TGCAGTGCTAGAAAGGGAAATAGGCCCAATCAGCCCCAGCATTTT; CDR3aa: CSARKGNRPNQPQHF
j_gene: TRBJ1-5; len: 16; abundance: few; d_gene: TRBD1; v_gene: TRBV11-2; CDR3nt: TGTGCCACCCCCATACCGGGACAGGGGATGGAACAGCCCCAGCATTTT; CDR3aa: CATPIPGQGMEQPQHF
j_gene: TRBJ2-3; len: 15; abundance: few; d_gene: TRBD1; v_gene: TRBV29-1; CDR3nt: TGCAGCGGTGTGCCGGGACAGCCTCGCACAGATACGCAGTATTTT; CDR3aa: CSGVPGQPRTDTQYF
j_gene: TRBJ2-3; len: 17; abundance: few; d_gene: NA; v_gene: TRBV12-3/TRBV12-4; CDR3nt: TGTGCCAGCAGTGCTTGGCCATTAATCTCACAAACAGATACGCAGTATTTT; CDR3aa: CASSAWPLISQTDTQYF
j_gene: TRBJ2-7; len: 15; abundance: few; d_gene: NA; v_gene: TRBV5-1; CDR3nt: TGCGCCAGCAGCTTGGCACACCAGTGGCTCTACGAGCAGTACTTC; CDR3aa: CASSLAHQWLYEQYF
j_gene: TRBJ2-6; len: 15; abundance: NA; d_gene: NA; v_gene: TRBV7-9; CDR3nt: TGTGCCAGCAGGCCACGGGGGTCTGGGGCCAACGTCCTGACTTTC; CDR3aa: CASRPRGSGANVLTF
j_gene: TRBJ2-1; len: 14; abundance: NA; d_gene: NA; v_gene: TRBV18; CDR3nt: TGTGCCAGCTCACCCCCAGCGGACTACAATGAGCAGTTCTTC; CDR3aa: CASSPPADYNEQFF
j_gene: TRBJ1-2; len: 15; abundance: few; d_gene: TRBD1; v_gene: TRBV5-4; CDR3nt: TGTGCCAGCAGCTTTACAGGGGGCAAGCTCTATGGCTACACCTTC; CDR3aa: CASSFTGGKLYGYTF
j_gene: TRBJ2-7; len: 14; abundance: few; d_gene: TRBD2; v_gene: TRBV28; CDR3nt: TGTGCCAGCAGCTCTAGCGGTAGCTCCTACGAGCAGTACTTC; CDR3aa: CASSSSGSSYEQYF
j_gene: TRBJ1-6; len: 14; abundance: few; d_gene: NA; v_gene: TRBV5-6; CDR3nt: TGTGCCAGCAGCTCCCCGTTTGGTAATTCACCCCTCCACTTT; CDR3aa: CASSSPFGNSPLHF
j_gene: TRBJ1-1; len: 11; abundance: NA; d_gene: NA; v_gene: TRBV5-8; CDR3nt: TGTGCCAGCAGCTTTGGTCCGGCGGCTTTCTTT; CDR3aa: CASSFGPAAFF
j_gene: TRBJ1-1; len: 13; abundance: NA; d_gene: NA; v_gene: TRBV20-1; CDR3nt: TGCAGTGCTAGGGCAGGGAGTCGTCCTGAAGCTTTCTTT; CDR3aa: CSARAGSRPEAFF
j_gene: TRBJ1-5; len: 15; abundance: few; d_gene: NA; v_gene: TRBV5-1; CDR3nt: TGCGCCAGCAGCTTGGACGGCAGGGAATATCAGCCCCAGCATTTT; CDR3aa: CASSLDGREYQPQHF
j_gene: TRBJ2-1; len: 19; abundance: NA; d_gene: TRBD2; v_gene: TRBV20-1; CDR3nt: TGCAGTGCTAGGCCCCTAGCGGGTAGTATCGGTGTAACCTACAATGAGCAGTTCTTC; CDR3aa: CSARPLAGSIGVTYNEQFF
j_gene: TRBJ2-5; len: 14; abundance: many; d_gene: NA; v_gene: TRBV12-3/TRBV12-4; CDR3nt: TGTGCCAGCAGTATCCCGGGATCCCAAGAGACCCAGTACTTC; CDR3aa: CASSIPGSQETQYF
j_gene: TRBJ1-5; len: 13; abundance: NA; d_gene: NA; v_gene: TRBV29-1; CDR3nt: TGCAGCGCTGCAAGGGGATTCAATCAGCCCCAGCATTTT; CDR3aa: CSAARGFNQPQHF
j_gene: TRBJ2-3; len: 14; abundance: few; d_gene: TRBD2; v_gene: TRBV7-3; CDR3nt: TGTGCCAGCAGCTTCGGCGGGGGGGCAGATACGCAGTATTTT; CDR3aa: CASSFGGGADTQYF
j_gene: TRBJ1-2; len: 14; abundance: NA; d_gene: TRBD1; v_gene: TRBV12-3/TRBV12-4; CDR3nt: TGTGCCAGCAGTCCGCCTAGGGGGCGAGGGGGCTACACCTTC; CDR3aa: CASSPPRGRGGYTF
j_gene: TRBJ2-7; len: 15; abundance: many; d_gene: NA; v_gene: TRBV7-2; CDR3nt: TGTGCCAGCAGCCCCCGGGCTGGGGGTCAGTACGAGCAGTACTTC; CDR3aa: CASSPRAGGQYEQYF
j_gene: TRBJ1-1; len: 15; abundance: few; d_gene: TRBD1; v_gene: TRBV20-1; CDR3nt: TGCAGTGCTAGGCGGACAGGCCATCTGAACACTGAAGCTTTCTTT; CDR3aa: CSARRTGHLNTEAFF
j_gene: TRBJ2-5; len: 13; abundance: NA; d_gene: TRBD1; v_gene: TRBV7-3; CDR3nt: TGTGCCACCAGCCTACAGGGGAAAGAGACCCAGTACTTC; CDR3aa: CATSLQGKETQYF
j_gene: TRBJ2-1; len: 12; abundance: few; d_gene: NA; v_gene: TRBV29-1; CDR3nt: TGCAGCGTTACCAGCGGTTACAATGAGCAGTTCTTC; CDR3aa: CSVTSGYNEQFF
j_gene: TRBJ2-7; len: 13; abundance: many; d_gene: TRBD2; v_gene: TRBV20-1; CDR3nt: TGCAGTGTCAGCGGGAGGGCTACCTACGAGCAGTACTTC; CDR3aa: CSVSGRATYEQYF
j_gene: TRBJ2-3; len: 15; abundance: many; d_gene: TRBD1; v_gene: TRBV5-5; CDR3nt: TGTGCCAGCAGCCGTGACAGGGGGCGTACAGATACGCAGTATTTT; CDR3aa: CASSRDRGRTDTQYF
j_gene: TRBJ2-7; len: 13; abundance: many; d_gene: NA; v_gene: TRBV5-1; CDR3nt: TGCGCCAGCAGCTTGGAGGGGACCTACGAGCAGTACTTC; CDR3aa: CASSLEGTYEQYF
j_gene: TRBJ1-1; len: 14; abundance: NA; d_gene: TRBD1; v_gene: TRBV10-3; CDR3nt: TGTGCCATCAGTGGACAGGGAGTGAACACTGAAGCTTTCTTT; CDR3aa: CAISGQGVNTEAFF
j_gene: TRBJ2-2; len: 15; abundance: NA; d_gene: NA; v_gene: TRBV7-2; CDR3nt: TGTGCCAGCAGCTTAGCGGCCAGCTACACCGGGGAGCTGTTTTTT; CDR3aa: CASSLAASYTGELFF
j_gene: TRBJ2-7; len: 15; abundance: few; d_gene: TRBD1; v_gene: TRBV5-1; CDR3nt: TGCGCCAGCAGCTTGGATAGCCAGGGGGCTTACGAGCAGTACTTC; CDR3aa: CASSLDSQGAYEQYF
j_gene: TRBJ2-2; len: 16; abundance: NA; d_gene: NA; v_gene: TRBV9; CDR3nt: TGTGCCAGCAGCGTAGGCGCAGGGTGGAACACCGGGGAGCTGTTTTTT; CDR3aa: CASSVGAGWNTGELFF
j_gene: TRBJ2-2; len: 16; abundance: NA; d_gene: TRBD1; v_gene: TRBV19; CDR3nt: TGTGCCAGTAGTATACTGACAGGGATCCGGACCGGGGAGCGGTTTTTT; CDR3aa: CASSILTGIRTGERFF
j_gene: TRBJ2-1; len: 15; abundance: few; d_gene: TRBD2; v_gene: TRBV20-1; CDR3nt: TGCAGTGTCGGGAGGCAGCGGGGGGGTTACAATGAGCAGTTCTTC; CDR3aa: CSVGRQRGGYNEQFF
j_gene: TRBJ2-1; len: 10; abundance: few; d_gene: NA; v_gene: TRBV20-1; CDR3nt: TGCAGTGCTAGAGAATTTGAGCAGTTCTTC; CDR3aa: CSAREFEQFF
j_gene: TRBJ1-1; len: 14; abundance: few; d_gene: TRBD1; v_gene: TRBV6-5; CDR3nt: TGTGCCAGCAGTTTGGACAGGGTCGAGGGTAGAGCTTTCTTT; CDR3aa: CASSLDRVEGRAFF
j_gene: TRBJ1-1; len: 14; abundance: NA; d_gene: NA; v_gene: TRBV5-6; CDR3nt: TGTGCCAGCAGCCCGACACAGAGGAGCACTGAAGCTTTCTTT; CDR3aa: CASSPTQRSTEAFF
j_gene: TRBJ2-1; len: 13; abundance: NA; d_gene: NA; v_gene: TRBV29-1; CDR3nt: TGCAGCGTTGGCCCCCCCGATTACAATGAGCAGTTCTTC; CDR3aa: CSVGPPDYNEQFF
j_gene: TRBJ2-6; len: 17; abundance: few; d_gene: TRBD1; v_gene: TRBV4-3; CDR3nt: TGCGCCAGCAGCCTTGGACAGGGGCCCTATACGGCCAACGTCCTGACTTTC; CDR3aa: CASSLGQGPYTANVLTF
j_gene: TRBJ2-5; len: 12; abundance: many; d_gene: NA; v_gene: TRBV12-3/TRBV12-4; CDR3nt: TGTGCCAGCAGTTTTAGTACAGAGACCCAGTACTTC; CDR3aa: CASSFSTETQYF
j_gene: TRBJ1-2; len: 13; abundance: few; d_gene: TRBD1; v_gene: TRBV20-1; CDR3nt: TGCAGTGCTAGACAAGACAGGGGGCATGGCTACACCTTC; CDR3aa: CSARQDRGHGYTF
j_gene: TRBJ2-3; len: 17; abundance: NA; d_gene: NA; v_gene: TRBV5-1; CDR3nt: TGCGCCAGCAGCCCTGGTTGGGCAGGGAGAGGGGAAGATACGCAGTATTTT; CDR3aa: CASSPGWAGRGEDTQYF
j_gene: TRBJ2-7; len: 15; abundance: NA; d_gene: NA; v_gene: TRBV6-5; CDR3nt: TGTGCCAGCAGTTACTCGAGGGGGGTCTCCTACGAGCAGTACTTC; CDR3aa: CASSYSRGVSYEQYF
j_gene: TRBJ2-2; len: 14; abundance: NA; d_gene: NA; v_gene: TRBV30; CDR3nt: TGTGCCTGGAGTGGGACCTCATTCACCGGGGAGCTGTTTTTT; CDR3aa: CAWSGTSFTGELFF
j_gene: TRBJ1-3; len: 14; abundance: few; d_gene: NA; v_gene: TRBV20-1; CDR3nt: TGCAGTGCTAGGAGGGGGTCGGCTGGAAACACCATATATTTT; CDR3aa: CSARRGSAGNTIYF
j_gene: TRBJ2-1; len: 16; abundance: few; d_gene: NA; v_gene: TRBV5-1; CDR3nt: TGCGCCAGCAGCTCGGGATTAGGGATCTCCTACAATGAGCAGTTCTTC; CDR3aa: CASSSGLGISYNEQFF
j_gene: TRBJ2-7; len: 15; abundance: few; d_gene: TRBD2; v_gene: TRBV20-1; CDR3nt: TGCAGTGCCCCGAAAGCGGGAGGACCAACCTACGAGCAGTACTTC; CDR3aa: CSAPKAGGPTYEQYF
j_gene: TRBJ1-5; len: 16; abundance: few; d_gene: TRBD1; v_gene: TRBV7-8; CDR3nt: TGTGCCAGCAGTGATACCGGGACAGGGTTTATTCAGCCCCAGCATTTT; CDR3aa: CASSDTGTGFIQPQHF